One and the same sample provided the 26 T cell receptor beta chains below, sequenced in a study of T-cell memory formation after mild COVID-19. TCRdb used MiXCR to reprocess the 5' RACE reads, holding one entry per CDR3 protein. The table lists roughly 130,000 distinct CDR3 sequences, 16% of them singletons. Material: PBMCs or a T cell subset sorted from them (not recorded which). The source is an adult woman who had mild COVID-19 (a few samples of this study predate the infection). Cell type and time point are not known.

Many counts were recorded for this clonotype. The chain links TRBV2 to TRBJ2-3; D call uncertain. With 8 bases removed from V and 2 bases from J, the gap between germline ends came to 14 bases. This CDR3 has 14 residues. Germline assignment: CDR1 SNHLY and CDR2 FYNNEI. The CDR3 loop reads CASLARLPTDTQYF. DNA for the CDR3: TGTGCCAGCTTAGCCCGCCTTCCCACAGATACGCAGTATTTT.

The genes are TRBV6-4 and TRBJ2-5; the D gene is possibly TRBD1 (5 bases). CDR1 MRHNA and CDR2 SNTAGT come from the germline V gene. Trimming removed 2 bases from V and 0 bases from J, with 13 bases in between. The CDR3 sequence is 16 residues long. CDR3 DNA sequence: TGTGCCAGCAGTGACAACCCAGGGTGTTACCAAGAGACCCAGTACTTC. This codes for CASSDNPGCYQETQYF.

This chain connects TRBV15 to TRBJ2-7; 8 bases align to TRBD2. Trimming cost V 1 base and J 3 bases; bases outside gene matches: 5. This CDR3 contains 15 residues. Germline CDR1 LNHNV, CDR2 YYDKDF (reference sequence). CDR3 DNA sequence: TGTGCCACCAGCAGAGGAACGGGAGGGGGCTACGAGCAGTACTTC. Residues: CATSRGTGGGYEQYF.

J is TRBJ2-5 and V is TRBV21-1; the table gives TRBD2 as D, unverified against the DNA. TRBV21-1 is listed as a pseudogene. The CDR3 consists of 17 residues. DNA for the CDR3: TGTGCCAGCAGCGAACAGCTAGTTGGTCTCGAGGGGGAGACCCAGTACTTC. The encoded protein is CASSEQLVGLEGETQYF.

This clonotype was detected only a few times. The V call is TRBV9, the J call TRBJ2-7; 7 bases are shared with TRBD1. The ends lost 0 bases at V and 3 bases at J; junction bases unmatched: 3. Per the germline V gene, CDR1 is SGDLS and CDR2 is YYNGEE. The CDR3 is 14 residues long. Written as DNA, the CDR3 is TGTGCCAGCAGCGTAGGACAGGGAAACTACGAGCAGTACTTC. The encoded protein is CASSVGQGNYEQYF.

This clonotype appeared a few times. The chain recombines TRBV4-1 with TRBJ2-1; D is possibly TRBD2 (6 bases). The length of the CDR3 is 15 residues. V gave up 4 bases and J gave up 7 bases, with 17 bases separating them. The germline CDR1 and CDR2 sequences are MGHRA and YSYEKL. The CDR3 region is CASSRIPRGKNEQFF. CDR3 nucleotide sequence: TGCGCCAGCAGCCGCATTCCCCGGGGGAAGAATGAGCAGTTCTTC.

The chain is built from TRBV9 and TRBJ2-4; D remains unclear. The CDR3 is 13 residues long. The germline gives CDR1 SGDLS, CDR2 YYNGEE. Trimming took off 0 bases at V and 5 bases at J, with 6 bases between the two ends. This CDR3 is CASSVEVENIQYF. CDR3 DNA sequence: TGTGCCAGCAGCGTAGAGGTGGAAAACATTCAGTACTTC.

Only a few counts were recorded for this clonotype. The chain uses TRBV4-2 and TRBJ1-2; D is unclear. V shed 0 bases and J shed 4 bases, with 15 bases lying between them. The CDR3 has 16 amino acids. Per the germline V gene, CDR1 is LGHNA and CDR2 is YNFKEQ. CDR3 DNA sequence: TGTGCCAGCAGCCAAGATACGCTGGCTGCGGGCTATGGCTACACCTTC. Translating it yields CASSQDTLAAGYGYTF.

The rearrangement links TRBV15 to TRBJ1-3, with D hard to call. From germline, CDR1 is LNHNV and CDR2 YYDKDF (reference sequence). Trimming removed 1 base from V and 4 bases from J, with 5 bases in between. This CDR3 comprises 13 residues. Here the CDR3 DNA reads TGTGCCACCAGCAGAGCGAGGGGAAACACCATATATTTT. Its translation: CATSRARGNTIYF.

The V call is TRBV5-6, the J call TRBJ2-5, with 10 nucleotides matching TRBD1. Germline V gene data show CDR1 as SGHDT and CDR2 as YYEEEE. The CDR3 runs 18 residues. Trimming at V came to 2 bases and at J to 3 bases, leaving 13 bases not matched to a gene. The CDR3 nucleotides read TGTGCCAGCAGCTTTAAATTTGGGACAGGGGCCGGAAAAGAGACCCAGTACTTC. This encodes CASSFKFGTGAGKETQYF.

The chain joins TRBV20-1 to TRBJ1-1; D is unresolved. This CDR3 has 12 amino acids. Trimming cost V 2 bases and J 2 bases, with 6 bases left between them. From germline, CDR1 is DFQATT and CDR2 SNEGSKA (reference sequence). The CDR3 DNA sequence: TGCAGTGCTAGACAGACAAACACTGAAGCTTTCTTT. Protein sequence: CSARQTNTEAFF.

The chain recombines TRBV5-1 with TRBJ2-2; D is perhaps TRBD1 or TRBD2 (6 bases each). This CDR3 contains 16 residues. V dropped 4 bases and J dropped 4 bases, with 17 bases sitting between them. Germline V CDR1 and CDR2: SGHRS, YFSETQ. The CDR3, as DNA: TGCGCCAGCAGCCCGGGGGCCCCTCTGTCCACCGGGGAGCTGTTTTTT. Encoded protein: CASSPGAPLSTGELFF.

V is TRBV7-2 and J is TRBJ2-7; tentative D call: TRBD2 (6 bases). Germline V gives CDR1 SGHTA, CDR2 FQGNSA. The V gene lost 2 bases and the J gene lost 2 bases, with 10 bases spanning the gap. This CDR3 has 14 amino acids. CDR3 nucleotide sequence: TGTGCCAGCAGCTTATCGGCGGGGCCCTACGAGCAGTACTTC. Protein sequence: CASSLSAGPYEQYF.

This clonotype was counted between two and nine times. The chain uses TRBV7-9 and TRBJ2-5; D uncertain. CDR3 length: 18 amino acids. CDR1 and CDR2 from the germline V gene are SEHNR and FQNEAQ (reference sequence). The V and J ends lost 3 bases and 1 base respectively, with 21 bases between them. The CDR3 spells CASSFPIDIKQIQETQYF. The CDR3 DNA reads TGTGCCAGCAGCTTCCCTATCGATATTAAGCAGATCCAAGAGACCCAGTACTTC.

There are a few counts of this clonotype. V and J are TRBV4-1 and TRBJ1-5; TRBD1 matches 11 bases. The CDR3 spans 15 residues. Per germline, CDR1 MGHRA and CDR2 YSYEKL. The V gene end was trimmed by 6 bases and the J gene end by 7 bases; junction bases not matched to a gene: 8. The CDR3 spells CASSRTGGFRQPQHF. Here the CDR3 DNA reads TGCGCCAGCAGTCGGACAGGGGGCTTTAGGCAGCCCCAGCATTTT.

This clonotype was seen only a few times. CDR3 DNA: TGTGCCAGCAGCGTAGGGGAGGCGGTCGAAGAAGGGGAGCTGTTTTTT. It specifies CASSVGEAVEEGELFF. The chain couples TRBV9 to TRBJ2-2; D might be TRBD2 (6 bases). This CDR3 contains 16 residues. Trimming removed 0 bases at V and 8 bases at J, with 17 bases between. Germline CDR1 and CDR2: SGDLS and YYNGEE.

This clonotype was counted a few times. V gene TRBV20-1 combines with J gene TRBJ2-3; TRBD2 aligns across 10 bases. J lost 2 bases, V lost 7 bases, and 9 bases had no gene match. This CDR3 has 15 residues. The germline V gene encodes CDR1 DFQATT and CDR2 SNEGSKA (reference sequence). CDR3 in amino acids: CSVIQAGGNTDTQYF. As DNA, the CDR3 is TGCAGTGTTATACAAGCGGGGGGGAACACAGATACGCAGTATTTT.

This chain links TRBV28 with TRBJ2-1; D gene ambiguous. The germline gives CDR1 MDHEN, CDR2 SYDVKM. This CDR3 comprises 14 residues. V dropped 6 bases and J dropped 6 bases, with 15 bases sitting between them. The chain's CDR3 is CASSPHRLSNEQFF. The CDR3 DNA sequence: TGTGCCAGCAGCCCCCACAGACTGTCCAATGAGCAGTTCTTC.

This clonotype has only a few counts. V usage is TRBV29-1 and J usage is TRBJ2-1, with 8 bases that match TRBD2. Per germline, CDR1 SQVTM and CDR2 ANQGSEA. The length of the CDR3 is 13 residues. J lost 14 bases, V lost 1 base, and 10 bases had no gene match. CDR3 sequence (DNA): TGCAGCGTTGAAGGGGCTCGGGGGGGCTGGAAGTTCTTC. This codes for CSVEGARGGWKFF.

The V gene is TRBV4-2, the J gene TRBJ2-7; TRBD1 is a possible D gene (5 bases). The germline gives CDR1 LGHNA, CDR2 YNFKEQ. With 4 bases removed from V and 0 bases from J, the gap between germline ends came to 13 bases. CDR3 size: 15 residues. CDR3 region: CASSRDSQSSYEQYF. CDR3 coding DNA: TGTGCCAGCAGCCGAGACAGCCAAAGCTCCTACGAGCAGTACTTC.

In this sample, this clonotype turned up a few times. The chain uses TRBV28 and TRBJ2-5; D is possibly TRBD1 or TRBD2 (5 bases each). Trimming left V 2 bases short and J 3 bases short, with 10 bases between. Germline CDR1 MDHEN, CDR2 SYDVKM. This CDR3 contains 14 residues. The CDR3 reads CASSLPGTEETQYF. The DNA for the CDR3 is TGTGCCAGCAGTTTACCCGGGACGGAAGAGACCCAGTACTTC.

The V and J genes are TRBV14 and TRBJ2-1; D not resolved. CDR3 length: 13 amino acids. Between the trimmed V and J ends, which lost 0 bases and 3 bases, there was a span of 3 bases. Germline values: CDR1 SGHDN, CDR2 FVKESK. Here the CDR3 reads CASSQEHYNEQFF. The CDR3 DNA reads as TGTGCCAGCAGCCAAGAGCACTACAATGAGCAGTTCTTC. Variable domain in full (rest from reference TRBV14 and TRBJ2-1): EAGVTQFPSHSVIEKGQTVTLRCDPISGHDNLYWYRRVMGKEIKFLLHFVKESKQDESGMPNNRFLAERTGGTYSTLKVQPAELEDSGVYFCASSQEHYNEQFFGPGTRLTVL.

In its sample, this clonotype was seen a few times. The V gene is TRBV20-1, the J gene TRBJ2-1; TRBD1 might be the D (6 bases). The length of the CDR3 is 13 residues. Trimming took 0 bases from V and 8 from J, leaving 11 bases between them. The germline gives CDR1 DFQATT, CDR2 SNEGSKA (reference sequence). The CDR3 protein is CSARDPGDYEQFF. CDR3 nucleotides: TGCAGTGCTAGAGATCCAGGGGATTATGAGCAGTTCTTC.

The rearrangement joins TRBV7-6 to TRBJ2-5; D could derive from TRBD1 or TRBD2 (6 bases each). The CDR3 contains 14 residues. With 5 bases removed from V and 5 bases from J, the gap between germline ends came to 15 bases. Germline CDR1 and CDR2: SGHVS and FNYEAQ. In DNA, the CDR3 is TGTGCCAGCAGCCAAGTGGGGGGCCGGGAGACCCAGTACTTC. Its translation is CASSQVGGRETQYF.

The CDR3 sequence is CASSRDTLTEAFF. DNA for the CDR3: TGTGCCAGCAGTCGGGACACCCTCACTGAAGCTTTCTTT. The chain couples TRBV6-2 or TRBV6-3 to TRBJ1-1, with a possible D match to TRBD1 (6 bases). The CDR3 runs 13 residues. Germline CDR1 MNHEY, CDR2 SVGEGT. The germline V and J ends were trimmed by 5 bases and 4 bases, with 11 bases remaining between them.

This clonotype was counted between two and nine times. This chain joins TRBV6-5 and TRBJ2-6, with D perhaps assigned TRBD1 or TRBD2 (5 bases each). The germline gives CDR1 MNHEY, CDR2 SVGAGI. The CDR3 consists of 14 residues. The ends were cut back, 6 bases at V and 4 bases at J, with 10 bases in the middle. CDR3 protein: CASRRGGGANVLTF. Here the CDR3 DNA reads TGTGCCAGCAGGAGGGGTGGAGGGGCCAACGTCCTGACTTTC.